Below are 28 T cell receptor beta chains sequenced from a single sample in a study of blood T cells in healthy people across ages. Through a sample-barcoded 5' primer and a J-beta primer mix, a second PCR was run for roughly 6 to 12 cycles. TCRdb reprocessed the 5' RACE reads via MiXCR and lists one record per CDR3 protein. The sample holds approximately 780,000 distinct CDR3 sequences, under 30% seen once. These same data were also listed under a study on T cells of mothers and their children.

Sequencing was done on a sample of blood. Receptor source: a boy younger than 18 in good health.

This chain uses TRBV20-1 with TRBJ2-1, with no clear D. Germline V gene lookup returns CDR1 DFQATT and CDR2 SNEGSKA (reference sequence). There are 15 residues in the CDR3. Trimming cost V 0 bases and J 5 bases, with 14 bases left between them. CDR3 protein: CSARDPLTPDNEQFF. CDR3 nucleotides: TGCAGTGCTAGAGATCCCCTAACCCCTGACAATGAGCAGTTCTTC.

This clonotype was seen a handful of times. This chain links TRBV28 with TRBJ2-7, with D maybe TRBD1 (6 bases). Trimming removed 5 bases at V and 5 bases at J, with 10 bases between. The CDR3 has 12 amino acids. From germline, CDR1 is MDHEN and CDR2 SYDVKM. The CDR3 loop reads CASSQNRDEQYF. For the CDR3, the DNA is TGTGCCAGCAGTCAAAACAGGGACGAGCAGTACTTC.

The chain links TRBV4-1 to TRBJ2-5; 7 nucleotides line up with TRBD2. Trimming cost V 4 bases and J 2 bases; bases outside gene matches: 19. This CDR3 has 19 residues. Germline loops: CDR1 MGHRA, CDR2 YSYEKL. CDR3 sequence: CASSRRGPSKTGGQETQYF. CDR3 nucleotides: TGCGCCAGCAGCCGTCGAGGGCCGTCTAAGACGGGGGGACAAGAGACCCAGTACTTC.

This rearrangement joins TRBV5-1 to TRBJ2-5; no clear D gene. CDR1 SGHRS and CDR2 YFSETQ come from the germline V gene. The CDR3 is 15 residues long. Trimming took 4 bases from V and 5 from J, leaving 18 bases between them. CDR3 sequence (DNA): TGCGCCAGCAGCCTTGGATCTTCCCTGATTGAGACCCAGTACTTC. Amino acid sequence: CASSLGSSLIETQYF.

This chain uses TRBV24-1 with TRBJ1-5; D remains unclear. The CDR3 is 12 residues long. Germline V CDR1 and CDR2: KGHDR, SFDVKD. The V gene lost 12 bases and the J gene lost 2 bases, with 10 bases spanning the gap. CDR3 in amino acids: CALRICNQPQHF. The DNA for the CDR3 is TGTGCCCTACGGATTTGCAATCAGCCCCAGCATTTT.

In its sample, this clonotype was seen a few times. V is TRBV5-1 and J is TRBJ2-3; 11 nucleotides align to TRBD2. CDR3 length equals 21 residues. V trimming: 0 bases; J trimming: 2 bases; junction bases outside the gene matches: 17. CDR1 is SGHRS and CDR2 is YFSETQ in the germline V gene. CDR3 bases: TGCGCCAGCAGCTTGGTGAAGGCTAGCGGGGGGACCGTCGTAACCACAGATACGCAGTATTTT. This translates into CASSLVKASGGTVVTTDTQYF.

This rearrangement joins TRBV3-1 to TRBJ2-1, with D perhaps matching TRBD2 (5 bases). The CDR3 runs to 13 residues. Trimming cost V 3 bases and J 15 bases, with 18 bases left between them. Germline CDR1 is LGHDT and CDR2 is YNNKEL (reference sequence). The CDR3 loop is CASSQGSGRGPFF. The CDR3 nucleotides read TGTGCCAGCAGCCAGGGGTCCGGCCGAGGGCCGTTCTTC.

The chain has TRBV9 and TRBJ2-5, with D possibly matching TRBD2 (6 bases). Between the trimmed V and J ends, which lost 4 bases and 0 bases, there was a span of 16 bases. This CDR3 contains 16 residues. Per germline, CDR1 SGDLS and CDR2 YYNGEE. As DNA, the CDR3 is TGTGCCAGCAGCCCACGACAGTGGAGGGACCAAGAGACCCAGTACTTC. Protein: CASSPRQWRDQETQYF.

The V and J genes are TRBV20-1 and TRBJ1-4, with D possibly being TRBD1 (6 bases). V lost 6 bases to trimming and J lost 7 bases, with 9 bases between them. Germline V CDR1 and CDR2: DFQATT, SNEGSKA (reference sequence). This CDR3 contains 11 residues. The CDR3 DNA is TGCAGTGCGAGGGGGGCTGAAAAACTGTTTTTT. This encodes CSARGAEKLFF.

This clonotype has just a few counts. The chain recombines TRBV15 with TRBJ2-4; 16 nucleotides agree with TRBD2. The CDR3 sequence is 15 residues long. Germline V lookup: CDR1 LNHNV, CDR2 YYDKDF (reference sequence). V shed 3 bases and J 11 bases; nucleotides not matched to a gene: 4. This chain's CDR3 is CATSSGTSGRAVQYF. As DNA, the CDR3 is TGTGCCACCAGCAGTGGGACTAGCGGGAGGGCCGTTCAGTACTTC.

The V gene is TRBV4-2, the J gene TRBJ2-5; 10 bases agree with TRBD1. The J segment lost 4 bases and the V segment lost 0 bases, leaving 8 bases of the junction unmatched. The V gene's germline CDR1 is LGHNA and CDR2 YNFKEQ. The CDR3 contains 17 residues. The CDR3 is CASSQDWDRGGGETQYF. Written as DNA, the CDR3 is TGTGCCAGCAGCCAAGATTGGGACAGGGGAGGTGGAGAGACCCAGTACTTC.

The chain employs TRBV7-2 and TRBJ2-6; D assignment may be TRBD1 or TRBD2 (5 bases each). V was pared by 0 bases and J by 4 bases, with 16 bases between. Germline V gives CDR1 SGHTA, CDR2 FQGNSA. There are 18 residues in the CDR3. In nucleotides, the CDR3 is TGTGCCAGCAGCTTAGCGAGGGCAGGGAGCACGGGGGCCAACGTCCTGACTTTC. Protein sequence: CASSLARAGSTGANVLTF.

This rearrangement joins TRBV4-2 to TRBJ2-7; tentative D call: TRBD1 (5 bases). The germline V gene has CDR1 LGHNA and CDR2 YNFKEQ. This CDR3 spans 17 amino acids. V was cut by 1 base and J by 1 base, with 17 bases left in between. CDR3 sequence: CASSQGQGSTGSYEQYF. The CDR3 DNA reads TGTGCCAGCAGCCAAGGTCAGGGAAGTACGGGTTCCTACGAGCAGTACTTC.

This clonotype was found a few times. The chain employs TRBV12-3 or TRBV12-4 and TRBJ1-1; a possible D gene is TRBD1 (6 bases). This CDR3 region has 15 residues. Trimming took off 5 bases at V and 4 bases at J, with 17 bases between the two ends. CDR3 nucleotide sequence: TGTGCCAGCAGTACGCGCCCAGGGGCTTCCACTGAAGCTTTCTTT. Translation: CASSTRPGASTEAFF.

This clonotype was detected only a few times. The CDR3 nucleotides read TGTGCCAGCAGCCCTCGGGGGAGCACGGGGGAGCAGTTCTTC. It is translated as CASSPRGSTGEQFF. The chain is built from TRBV7-3 and TRBJ2-1, with D perhaps matching TRBD2 (6 bases). Germline V gene data show CDR1 as SGHTA and CDR2 as FQGTGA. The CDR3 contains 14 residues. Trimming shortened V by 5 bases and J by 10 bases, and 18 bases separated the two germline ends.

This clonotype was recorded once. The chain joins TRBV6-6 to TRBJ1-1; D unresolved. The V gene lost 11 bases and the J gene lost 0 bases, with 10 bases spanning the gap. This CDR3 is 12 amino acids long. Looked up from germline, CDR1 is MNHNY and CDR2 is SVGAGI (reference sequence). The CDR3 sequence is CAARTVNTEAFF. CDR3 nucleotides: TGTGCCGCTAGGACGGTGAACACTGAAGCTTTCTTT.

There are a few counts of this clonotype. The chain joins TRBV6-2 or TRBV6-3 to TRBJ1-1; a weak D match, TRBD1 (5 bases). The V and J ends lost 0 bases and 8 bases respectively, with 16 bases between them. CDR1 and CDR2 (germline): MNHEY, SVGEGT. The CDR3 consists of 15 residues. The CDR3 coding sequence is TGTGCCAGCAGTTACTCGAGGGGTCTGATGGCCGAAGCTTTCTTT. Its translation is CASSYSRGLMAEAFF.

This clonotype was detected only a few times. The rearrangement links TRBV9 to TRBJ2-1, with 9 positions matching TRBD2. The V gene end was trimmed by 1 base and the J gene end by 4 bases; junction bases not matched to a gene: 15. The germline gives CDR1 SGDLS, CDR2 YYNGEE. The CDR3 extends over 19 amino acids. Here the CDR3 DNA reads TGTGCCAGCAGCGTAAGCCCCCTGAGGGAGCGGGGGGTGTACAATGAGCAGTTCTTC. It is translated as CASSVSPLRERGVYNEQFF.

The chain is built from TRBV11-2 and TRBJ2-5; 13 positions agree with TRBD2. The better agreement between TRBJ2-1 and the DNA end casts doubt on the J call. Germline V gene data show CDR1 as SGHAT and CDR2 as FQNNGV. CDR3 length: 18 residues. In DNA, the CDR3 is TGTGCCAGCAGCCCACGAGGACTAGCGGGGGCCTCACACAATGAGCAGTTCTTC. This codes for CASSPRGLAGASHNEQFF.

The chain employs TRBV30 and TRBJ1-1, with D perhaps matching TRBD1 (6 bases). V dropped 1 base and J dropped 4 bases, with 16 bases sitting between them. The CDR3 runs to 15 residues. The germline CDR1 and CDR2 sequences are GTSNPN and SVGIG (reference sequence). The CDR3 coding sequence is TGTGCCTGGAGTGGGGGCAGGGCAGGGGTCACTGAAGCTTTCTTT. It specifies CAWSGGRAGVTEAFF.

This clonotype was detected a few times. One end of the junction fails to match germline, which may point to a read error. The rearrangement links TRBV9 to TRBJ2-7; D is uncertain. Germline V lookup: CDR1 SGDLS, CDR2 YYNGEE. The CDR3 totals 15 residues. CDR3 sequence reads: CASSVGSSFLSEQYF. CDR3 nucleotides: TGTGCCAGCAGTGTAGGAAGTTCGTTCCTGTCCGAGCAGTACTTC.

The rearrangement links TRBV6-1 to TRBJ2-1; 8 bases align to TRBD2. The J call is doubtful: the DNA matches TRBJ2-5 better. CDR1 MNHNS and CDR2 SASEGT come from the germline V gene. The CDR3 length is 17 residues. CDR3 sequence reads: CASRVPLPGLGGETQYF. DNA of the CDR3: TGTGCCAGCAGAGTCCCCCTTCCGGGACTAGGAGGGGAGACCCAGTACTTC.

This clonotype was counted only a few times. This chain connects TRBV7-9 to TRBJ1-1; D uncertain. The CDR3 has 12 residues. The germline V and J ends were trimmed by 4 bases and 2 bases, with 5 bases remaining between them. CDR1 is SEHNR and CDR2 is FQNEAQ in the germline V gene (reference sequence). The CDR3 DNA reads TGTGCCAGCAGCTCGAGTAACACTGAAGCTTTCTTT. Its protein product is CASSSSNTEAFF.

The rearrangement joins TRBV7-6 to TRBJ2-1; 9 positions agree with TRBD2. CDR3 length: 15 residues. The junction had 6 bases not matched to a gene; V was cut back by 1 base and J by 8 bases. CDR1 is SGHVS and CDR2 is FNYEAQ in the germline V gene. Here the CDR3 DNA reads TGTGCCAGCAGCTTAGGCGGGGGGGCCGGCGATGAGCAGTTCTTC. Translation gives CASSLGGGAGDEQFF. Together with reference TRBV7-6 and TRBJ2-1, the CDR3 gives the full variable domain: GAGVSQSPRYKVTKRGQDVALRCDPISGHVSLYWYRQALGQGPEFLTYFNYEAQQDKSGLPNDRFSAERPEGSISTLTIQRTEQRDSAMYRCASSLGGGAGDEQFFGPGTRLTVL.

The chain uses TRBV3-1 and TRBJ2-1; 7 nucleotides match TRBD2. This CDR3 region has 16 residues. V dropped 0 bases and J dropped 0; count of bases not matched to a gene: 2. Germline CDR1 is LGHDT and CDR2 is YNNKEL (reference sequence). CDR3 DNA sequence: TGTGCCAGCAGCCAAGAGGGCGGGGGCTCCTACAATGAGCAGTTCTTC. Translation gives CASSQEGGGSYNEQFF.

The V and J genes are TRBV2 and TRBJ2-5; D possibly corresponds to TRBD1 (5 bases). This CDR3 comprises 14 residues. In germline, CDR1 is SNHLY, CDR2 FYNNEI. Trimming pared 2 bases from V and 2 bases from J, leaving 9 bases between. CDR3 protein: CASSEMGLQETQYF. Written as DNA, the CDR3 is TGTGCCAGCAGTGAAATGGGGCTGCAAGAGACCCAGTACTTC.

The rearrangement uses TRBV15 and TRBJ1-5; no firm D call. The germline gives CDR1 LNHNV, CDR2 YYDKDF (reference sequence). V lost 3 bases to trimming and J lost 3 bases, with 18 bases between them. This CDR3 is 17 amino acids long. The CDR3 nucleotides are TGTGCCACCAGCAGTTCCCCTCCTCAAAGGGACAATCAGCCCCAGCATTTT. Its protein is CATSSSPPQRDNQPQHF.

V and J are TRBV5-1 and TRBJ2-2, with a weak D call TRBD1 (5 bases). CDR1 and CDR2 (germline): SGHRS, YFSETQ. The CDR3 is 15 residues long. V shed 2 bases and J shed 4 bases, with 12 bases lying between them. CDR3: CASSLGEVGTGELFF. The CDR3 nucleotides read TGCGCCAGCAGCTTAGGGGAAGTTGGCACCGGGGAGCTGTTTTTT.